This TCR beta chain was profiled in a study of cytomegalovirus exposure and HLA in healthy donors. In the case of this clone: The antigen remains unidentified.

There are 17 residues in the CDR3. V shed 4 bases, J shed 7 bases, and the junction held 10 bases outside the gene matches. Germline lookup yields CDR1 LNHDA and CDR2 SQIVND (reference sequence). Vbeta (60) and Jbeta (13) primers were used in the PCR. Libraries were prepared by immunoSEQ multiplex PCR; TCRdb keeps only in-frame clonotypes and omits some of them. The sample yields 100,000 to 150,000 clones, about two thirds seen once. General study results and limits: Presence/absence analyses rested on an assumption that sequencing depth was roughly uniform across donors.

Sequences were obtained from PBMCs. The chain employs TRBV19 and TRBJ1-4; 12 bases are shared with TRBD1. The sequence came from a man in his thirties or forties in good health and CMV-seronegative. The CDR3 DNA reads TGTGCCAGTAGTAACCTCCGGGACAGGGGGCGCGCTGAAAAACTGTTTTTT. It specifies CASSNLRDRGRAEKLFF. Combining the CDR3 with reference TRBV19 and TRBJ1-4 gives the whole variable domain DGGITQSPKYLFRKEGQNVTLSCEQNLNHDAMYWYRQDPGQGLRLIYYSQIVNDFQKGDIAEGYSVSREKKESFPLTVTSAQKNPTAFYLCASSNLRDRGRAEKLFFGSGTQLSVL.